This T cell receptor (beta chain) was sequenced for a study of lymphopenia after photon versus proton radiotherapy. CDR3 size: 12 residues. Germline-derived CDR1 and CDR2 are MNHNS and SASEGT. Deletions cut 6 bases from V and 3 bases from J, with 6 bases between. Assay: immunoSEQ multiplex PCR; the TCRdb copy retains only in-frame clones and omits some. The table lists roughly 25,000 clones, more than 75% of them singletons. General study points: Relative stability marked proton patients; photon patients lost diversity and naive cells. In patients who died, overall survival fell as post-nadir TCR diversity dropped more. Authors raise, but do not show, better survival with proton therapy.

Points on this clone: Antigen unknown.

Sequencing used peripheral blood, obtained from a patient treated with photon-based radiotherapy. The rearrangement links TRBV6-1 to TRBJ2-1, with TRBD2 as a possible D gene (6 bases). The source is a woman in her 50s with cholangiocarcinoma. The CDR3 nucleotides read TGTGCCAGCAGGGACTACTACAATGAGCAGTTCTTC. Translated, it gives CASRDYYNEQFF.